This T cell receptor beta chain was obtained from a study of cytomegalovirus exposure and HLA in healthy donors. Concerning this clone: The target antigen is unknown.

60 Vbeta and 13 Jbeta primers were used in PCR. Method: immunoSEQ multiplex PCR; TCRdb's copy keeps in-frame clones and lacks some. The sample shows more than 80,000 clones, around 75% of them seen only once. V shed 4 bases, J shed 6 bases, and the junction held 5 bases outside the gene matches. The germline gives CDR1 SGHTS, CDR2 YDEGEE. The CDR3 length is 14 residues. Study observations and caveats: The listing of 150 or so TCR beta chains classed them as cytomegalovirus-associated.

Sequencing was performed on PBMCs. V and J are TRBV5-8 and TRBJ1-1, with TRBD1 identical over 11 bases. This TCR came from a female donor in good health and CMV-seronegative. The CDR3 here is CASSAGTGGSEAFF. In DNA form, the CDR3 reads TGTGCCAGCAGCGCCGGGACAGGGGGTTCTGAAGCTTTCTTT.